These 19 T cell receptor beta chains share one sample of origin, sequenced in a study of cytomegalovirus exposure and HLA in healthy donors. PCR used 60 Vbeta primers and 13 Jbeta primers. This table comes from immunoSEQ multiplex PCR, and its TCRdb copy is limited to in-frame clones, with some not included. There are about 160,000 clones in the sample; roughly 78% occur only once, and 1% lies in the top ten. The sequenced sample was PBMCs. Every receptor here comes from a woman between 50 and 59 years old in good health and CMV-seropositive.

This sequence joins TRBV4-2 and TRBJ2-5; TRBD1 might be the D (5 bases). The CDR3 runs to 13 residues. V lost 4 bases and J lost 5, with 11 bases in between. Germline loops: CDR1 LGHNA, CDR2 YNFKEQ. CDR3 in amino acids: CASSLGVGETQYF. In DNA form, the CDR3 reads TGTGCCAGCAGCCTAGGGGTTGGGGAGACCCAGTACTTC.

The rearrangement joins TRBV7-2 to TRBJ1-2; D gene uncertain. The CDR3 runs to 14 residues. The germline V gene has CDR1 SGHTA and CDR2 FQGNSA. V lost 2 bases to trimming and J lost 4 bases, with 11 bases between them. CDR3 DNA sequence: TGTGCCAGCAGCTTAATCCGAGCTGGCTATGGCTACACCTTC. Protein: CASSLIRAGYGYTF.

This chain connects TRBV5-4 to TRBJ1-5; 9 positions match TRBD1. The ends lost 2 bases at V and 6 bases at J; junction bases unmatched: 6. This CDR3 is 15 amino acids long. In germline, CDR1 is SGHNT, CDR2 YYREEE (reference sequence). This chain's CDR3 is CASSFGGTGLQPQHF. CDR3 bases: TGTGCCAGCAGCTTCGGCGGGACAGGGCTTCAGCCCCAGCATTTT.

The CDR3 reads CASSQDFSGAGELFF. CDR3 coding DNA: TGCGCCAGCAGCCAAGATTTCTCGGGGGCCGGGGAGCTGTTTTTT. The chain uses TRBV4-3 and TRBJ2-2; D perhaps matches TRBD2 (6 bases). V shed 0 bases and J shed 6 bases, with 11 bases lying between them. The CDR3 extends over 15 amino acids. Germline V lookup: CDR1 LGHNA, CDR2 YSLEER.

The J gene is TRBJ1-4, the V gene TRBV7-2; 8 positions agree with TRBD1. Trimming took 6 bases from V and 7 from J; bases not matched to a gene: 7. CDR3 size: 14 residues. Germline assignment: CDR1 SGHTA and CDR2 FQGNSA. CDR3 DNA: TGTGCCAGCAGATCCGGACAGGGAACTGAAAAACTGTTTTTT. Encoded protein: CASRSGQGTEKLFF.

The chain is built from TRBV6-5 and TRBJ2-5, with 7 bases lining up with TRBD2. The germline V gene has CDR1 MNHEY and CDR2 SVGAGI. V shed 0 bases and J 5 bases; nucleotides not matched to a gene: 9. The CDR3 contains 16 residues. The CDR3 sequence is CASSYSGTILGETQYF. The CDR3 coding sequence is TGTGCCAGCAGTTACTCTGGGACTATCCTGGGGGAGACCCAGTACTTC.

The chain joins TRBV7-2 to TRBJ1-2, with 9 bases fitting TRBD1. Trimming took 5 bases from V and 8 from J; bases not matched to a gene: 6. The CDR3 is made up of 13 amino acids. In germline, CDR1 is SGHTA, CDR2 FQGNSA. CDR3 bases: TGTGCCAGCAGCCCGGGGACAGGGAGAGGCTACACCTTC. This sequence encodes CASSPGTGRGYTF.

V is TRBV19 and J is TRBJ1-1; 8 bases align to TRBD1. CDR3 length: 14 residues. Germline-derived CDR1 and CDR2 are LNHDA and SQIVND (reference sequence). The J segment lost 3 bases and the V segment lost 7 bases, leaving 7 bases of the junction unmatched. The CDR3: CASTGTGFYTEAFF. CDR3 nucleotide sequence: TGTGCCAGTACCGGGACAGGTTTTTACACTGAAGCTTTCTTT.

CDR3 coding DNA: TGTGCCAGCAGCCTCGTCCCCCAACATAGCAATCAGCCCCAGCATTTT. Translation: CASSLVPQHSNQPQHF. The chain carries TRBV6-6 and TRBJ1-5; D is uncertain. The CDR3 is 16 amino acids. Per the germline V gene, CDR1 is MNHNY and CDR2 is SVGAGI (reference sequence). The germline V and J ends were trimmed by 6 bases and 0 bases, with 15 bases remaining between them.

V is TRBV4-3 and J is TRBJ1-2, with D unclear. Germline CDR1 is LGHNA and CDR2 is YSLEER. The CDR3 has 15 residues. Trimming pared 1 base from V and 4 bases from J, leaving 13 bases between. The CDR3, as DNA: TGCGCCAGCAGCCAAGTGGCTGGGAGAGCCTATGGCTACACCTTC. It codes for CASSQVAGRAYGYTF.

A few counts support this clone. The chain has TRBV28 and TRBJ1-5, with TRBD1 as a possible D gene (6 bases). Trimming left V 2 bases short and J 1 base short, with 12 bases between. CDR1 is MDHEN and CDR2 is SYDVKM in the germline V gene. The CDR3 is made up of 16 amino acids. The CDR3 nucleotides read TGTGCCAGCAGTTTACCCTTTACAGGGAGCAATCAGCCCCAGCATTTT. As protein: CASSLPFTGSNQPQHF.

V gene TRBV27 combines with J gene TRBJ1-1; 9 bases fit TRBD1. This CDR3 contains 18 residues. Losses at the gene ends were 7 bases for V and 1 base for J; bases not matched to a gene: 16. Germline CDR1 reads MNHEY; CDR2 reads SMNVEV (reference sequence). DNA for the CDR3: TGTGCCAGCACCTCTACGGACAGGGGAATCGCCCAGAACACTGAAGCTTTCTTT. Translating gives CASTSTDRGIAQNTEAFF.

The J gene is TRBJ1-4, the V gene TRBV6-5; D is perhaps TRBD1 (5 bases). The V end lost 6 bases, the J end lost 7 bases, and 18 bases lay between the germline ends. The CDR3 spans 15 residues. The V gene's germline CDR1 is MNHEY and CDR2 SVGAGI. The CDR3 DNA follows: TGTGCCAGCAGCCGTACGGGGGGGAGTCGTGAAAAACTGTTTTTT. Translation: CASSRTGGSREKLFF.

This clone turned up a few times. The V call is TRBV18, the J call TRBJ2-1; possible D gene TRBD2, 5 bases. The CDR3 extends over 14 amino acids. The V gene lost 0 bases and the J gene lost 7 bases, with 10 bases spanning the gap. Germline CDR1 and CDR2: KGHSH and LQKENI. CDR3 in amino acids: CASSPPIRGNEQFF. As DNA, the CDR3 is TGTGCCAGCTCACCACCGATACGGGGAAATGAGCAGTTCTTC.

This chain joins TRBV7-3 and TRBJ2-7, with D possibly TRBD2 on 5 matching bases. The germline CDR1 and CDR2 sequences are SGHTA and FQGTGA. Trimming removed 0 bases from V and 4 bases from J, with 7 bases in between. The CDR3 runs 13 residues. CDR3 sequence: CASSLTERYEQYF. The CDR3 coding sequence is TGTGCCAGCAGCTTAACGGAGCGGTACGAGCAGTACTTC.

The V call is TRBV7-2, the J call TRBJ2-5, with 7 bases lining up with TRBD1. The DNA end lines up better with TRBJ2-7; the J call may be wrong. This CDR3 region has 15 residues. Germline V gene sequence: CDR1 SGHTA, CDR2 FQGNSA. CDR3 DNA: TGTGCCAGCAGCCCTCGCCTGGGGGACAGCTACGAGCAGTACTTC. As protein: CASSPRLGDSYEQYF.

The J gene is TRBJ1-1, the V gene TRBV5-6; possibly TRBD1 for D (6 bases). This CDR3 contains 14 residues. CDR1 is SGHDT, CDR2 YYEEEE, per germline. V dropped 4 bases and J dropped 1 base, with 11 bases sitting between them. CDR3 nucleotide sequence: TGTGCCAGCAGCCCGGGGGGGGCGAACACTGAAGCTTTCTTT. This gives the protein CASSPGGANTEAFF.

This sequence joins TRBV4-3 and TRBJ1-2; 7 bases are shared with TRBD1. This CDR3 is built from 15 residues. Germline trimming cut 0 bases from V and 2 bases from J; bases unmatched to any gene: 3. In germline, CDR1 is LGHNA, CDR2 YSLEER. The CDR3 DNA reads as TGCGCCAGCAGCCAAGATCCAGGGGGAAACTATGGCTACACCTTC. It encodes CASSQDPGGNYGYTF.

This clone was detected only a few times. This chain links TRBV27 with TRBJ2-5; 10 bases are shared with TRBD2. J gave up 2 bases and V 5 bases, and 8 bases lay outside the gene matches. Germline values: CDR1 MNHEY, CDR2 SMNVEV (reference sequence). This CDR3 is 16 amino acids long. The CDR3 coding sequence is TGTGCCAGCAGTCCTCCGGGACTAGCGTTTCAAGAGACCCAGTACTTC. Encoded protein: CASSPPGLAFQETQYF.